These 11 T cell receptor beta chains were all obtained from the same sample, sequenced in a study of blood T cell repertoires in COVID-19. Assay: immunoSEQ multiplex PCR; the TCRdb copy retains only in-frame clones and omits some. The sample contains approximately 250,000 clones, 84% of which appear only once. Sequencing used peripheral blood. Receptor source: a man aged 55 to 70 with acute or convalescent COVID-19.

This clone came up once. V and J are TRBV4-2 and TRBJ2-5; no reliable D call. CDR1 is LGHNA and CDR2 is YNFKEQ in the germline V gene. Trimming took off 0 bases at V and 1 base at J, with 6 bases between the two ends. The CDR3 extends over 14 amino acids. The CDR3 is CASSQERVQETQYF. The CDR3 DNA reads as TGTGCCAGCAGCCAAGAGCGCGTCCAAGAGACCCAGTACTTC.

The rearrangement uses TRBV9 and TRBJ2-3, with TRBD1 matching over 7 bases. The CDR3 is made up of 15 amino acids. CDR1 and CDR2 (germline): SGDLS, YYNGEE. V lost 1 base and J lost 4; bases outside the gene matches: 6. This chain's CDR3 is CASSVMKGAADTQYF. DNA for the CDR3: TGTGCCAGCAGCGTAATGAAGGGGGCGGCAGATACGCAGTATTTT.

The chain couples TRBV4-3 to TRBJ1-1, with 7 nucleotides matching TRBD1. This CDR3 comprises 16 residues. Germline V gene data show CDR1 as LGHNA and CDR2 as YSLEER. Germline trimming cut 3 bases from V and 3 bases from J; bases unmatched to any gene: 10. CDR3 nucleotide sequence: TGCGCCAGCAGCCAGAGACAGGGCGGATGGGACACTGAAGCTTTCTTT. Protein product: CASSQRQGGWDTEAFF.

A word on this clone: An end of the junction differs from the germline gene, which may be a read error. The chain links TRBV6-5 to TRBJ1-6; tentatively, D is TRBD1 (6 bases). The CDR3 is 15 amino acids. Looked up from germline, CDR1 is MNHEY and CDR2 is SVGAGI. CDR3 in amino acids: CASSYFEQGNSPLHF. CDR3 DNA: TGTGCCAGCAGCTACTTCGAACAGGGCAATTCACCCCTCCACTTT.

Comment on this clone: As the CDR3 is not closed by the conserved phenylalanine or tryptophan, this likely results from a read error. The limits of the CDR3 on the DNA are not certain, so only TCRdb's listed CDR3 is given. This CDR3 reads CASSPQGA. V is TRBV12-1 and J is TRBJ2-4; TRBD1 was called by the table and not checked on the DNA. TRBV12-1 is deemed a pseudogene. From its first to its last residue, the CDR3 has 8 amino acids.

The chain employs TRBV5-4 and TRBJ2-4, with 7 bases lining up with TRBD1. Germline-derived CDR1 and CDR2 are SGHNT and YYREEE (reference sequence). The V gene end was trimmed by 3 bases and the J gene end by 0 bases; junction bases not matched to a gene: 12. This CDR3 region has 18 residues. CDR3 nucleotide sequence: TGTGCCAGCAGCTCGCGGACAGGACTTAACATAGCCAAAAACATTCAGTACTTC. This translates into CASSSRTGLNIAKNIQYF.

This clone showed up just once. J is TRBJ1-1 and V is TRBV5-1; D perhaps matches TRBD1 (5 bases). Germline V gene data show CDR1 as SGHRS and CDR2 as YFSETQ. The CDR3 spans 18 residues. Deletions cut 7 bases from V and 0 bases from J, with 25 bases between. CDR3 in DNA: TGCGCCAGCCGGTTTGGGCCCGGGGGGTTCGGGGTGAACACTGAAGCTTTCTTT. Translating gives CASRFGPGGFGVNTEAFF.

This clone was observed a single time. This rearrangement joins TRBV5-1 to TRBJ2-1, with D perhaps TRBD1 (6 bases). The V end lost 0 bases, the J end lost 9 bases, and 13 bases lay between the germline ends. This CDR3 has 14 amino acids. Germline CDR1 SGHRS, CDR2 YFSETQ. The CDR3 here is CASSLDREGGEQFF. The CDR3 DNA follows: TGCGCCAGCAGCTTGGACAGGGAAGGGGGTGAGCAGTTCTTC.

This clone was recorded only once. The rearrangement links TRBV18 to TRBJ2-2, with a weak D call TRBD1 (5 bases). Trimming took off 3 bases at V and 3 bases at J, with 11 bases between the two ends. CDR3 length: 15 residues. Per the germline V gene, CDR1 is KGHSH and CDR2 is LQKENI. As DNA, the CDR3 is TGTGCCAGCTCACCGGATGCAGGGTACACCGGGGAGCTGTTTTTT. This encodes CASSPDAGYTGELFF.

The chain employs TRBV11-3 and TRBJ2-6; 7 bases fit TRBD1. Germline CDR1 is SGHNT and CDR2 is YENEEA. Trimming at V came to 5 bases and at J to 2 bases, leaving 6 bases not matched to a gene. The CDR3 sequence is 16 residues long. CDR3 nucleotide sequence: TGTGCCAGCAGCGATGGAAGGGGGCCTGGGGCCAACGTCCTGACTTTC. Translating gives CASSDGRGPGANVLTF.

The V gene is TRBV7-9, the J gene TRBJ2-3, with D possibly matching TRBD2 (6 bases). Trimming shortened V by 1 base and J by 4 bases, and 15 bases separated the two germline ends. CDR1 is SEHNR and CDR2 is FQNEAQ in the germline V gene (reference sequence). This CDR3 region has 16 residues. The CDR3 coding sequence is TGTGCCAGCAGCTTAGTAGGGCTAGCGCCCGCAGATACGCAGTATTTT. Protein product: CASSLVGLAPADTQYF.